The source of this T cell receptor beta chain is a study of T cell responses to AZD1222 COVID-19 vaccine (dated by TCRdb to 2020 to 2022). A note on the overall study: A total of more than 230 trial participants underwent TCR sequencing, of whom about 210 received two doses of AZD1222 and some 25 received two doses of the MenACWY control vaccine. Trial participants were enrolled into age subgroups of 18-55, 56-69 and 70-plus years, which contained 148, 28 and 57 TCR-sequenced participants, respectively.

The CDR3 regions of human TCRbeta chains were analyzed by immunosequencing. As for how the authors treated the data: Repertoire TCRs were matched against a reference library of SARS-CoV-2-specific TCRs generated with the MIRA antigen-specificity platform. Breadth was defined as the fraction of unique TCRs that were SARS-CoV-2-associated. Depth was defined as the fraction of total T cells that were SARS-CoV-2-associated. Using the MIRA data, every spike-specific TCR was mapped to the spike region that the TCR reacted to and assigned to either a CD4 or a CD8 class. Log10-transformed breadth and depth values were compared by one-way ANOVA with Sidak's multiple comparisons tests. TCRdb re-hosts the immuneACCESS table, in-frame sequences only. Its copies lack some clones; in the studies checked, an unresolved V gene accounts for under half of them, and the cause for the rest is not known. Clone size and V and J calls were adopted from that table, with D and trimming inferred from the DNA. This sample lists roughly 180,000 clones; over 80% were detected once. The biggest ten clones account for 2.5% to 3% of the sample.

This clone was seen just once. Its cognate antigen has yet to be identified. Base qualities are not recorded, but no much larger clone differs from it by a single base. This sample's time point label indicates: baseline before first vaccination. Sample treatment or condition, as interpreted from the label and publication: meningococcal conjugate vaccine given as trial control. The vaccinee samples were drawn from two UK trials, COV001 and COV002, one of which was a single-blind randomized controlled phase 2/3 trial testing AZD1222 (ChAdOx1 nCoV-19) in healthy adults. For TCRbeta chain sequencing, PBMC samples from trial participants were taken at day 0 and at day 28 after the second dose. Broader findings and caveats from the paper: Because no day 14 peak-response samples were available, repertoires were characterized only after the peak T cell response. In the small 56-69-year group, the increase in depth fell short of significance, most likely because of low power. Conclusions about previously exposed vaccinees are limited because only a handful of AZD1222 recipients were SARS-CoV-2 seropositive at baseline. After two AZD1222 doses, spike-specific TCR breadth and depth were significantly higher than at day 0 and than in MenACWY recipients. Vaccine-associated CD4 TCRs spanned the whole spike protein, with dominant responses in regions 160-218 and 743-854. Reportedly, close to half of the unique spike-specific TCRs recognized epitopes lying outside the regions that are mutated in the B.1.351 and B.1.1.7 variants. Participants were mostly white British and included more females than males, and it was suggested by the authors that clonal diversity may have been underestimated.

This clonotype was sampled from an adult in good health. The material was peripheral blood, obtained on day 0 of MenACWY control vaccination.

The DNA is TGTGCCAGCAGTTGGAATTCTCATGACTATGGCTACACCTTC. This encodes CASSWNSHDYGYTF. The rearrangement joined TRBV28 to TRBJ1-2, with the D segment identity uncertain. Sequences MDHEN (CDR1) and SYDVKM (CDR2) are obtained from the germline V gene. The CDR3 spans 14 residues, from the cysteine through the phenylalanine. The DNA shown is the 42-base CDR3, in frame from base 1. The junction carries 12 bases between V and J, which are trimmed by 4 bases and 3 bases respectively.